This record looks at one TCR beta chain sequence and its context. Its target is not known. Within Nashville, Tennessee resided all donors, each a Caucasian adult. Naive CD45RA+ and memory CD45RA-negative subsets were split from CD4+ cells. This record comes from a study of shared clonotypes between healthy human individuals. Overall study findings and caveats: Enrolling few donors narrowed the genetic and exposure-history diversity that was represented.

This CDR3 has 16 amino acids. With 0 bases removed from V and 2 bases from J, the gap between germline ends came to 11 bases. Per germline, CDR1 LNHNV and CDR2 YYDKDF (reference sequence). TCRdb's copy holds only in-frame clones and misses some; the assay was immunoSEQ multiplex PCR. Of some 790,000 clones listed, 72% were seen once; the top ten hold over 1.5%. Material: memory CD4+ T cells sorted from blood. Indicated subset: CD45RA-negative fraction. The source is a woman in her 30s in good health. The V gene is TRBV15, the J gene TRBJ2-1, with D possibly matching TRBD2 (5 bases). CDR3 sequence: CATSRDPDSAYNEQFF. CDR3 DNA sequence: TGTGCCACCAGCAGAGATCCGGACTCGGCCTACAATGAGCAGTTCTTC.